The 20 T cell receptor beta chains below were found in one sample sequenced in a study of blood T cells in healthy people across ages. Primers used in a second PCR of roughly 6 to 11 cycles were a sample-barcoded 5' primer and a J-beta primer mix. TCRdb independently ran MiXCR on the 5' RACE reads; one entry per CDR3 protein. The table lists about 750,000 distinct CDR3 sequences, approximately 55% of them singletons. Input material: blood. The receptors here all came from a man older than 75 in good health.

The table lists this clonotype with a few counts. The chain has TRBV12-3 or TRBV12-4 and TRBJ1-1; TRBD1 matches 7 bases. This CDR3 has 18 amino acids. The J segment lost 0 bases and the V segment lost 5 bases, leaving 15 bases of the junction unmatched. Here the CDR3 DNA reads TGTGCCAGCAGTACATTTATCCAGGGGGGGATCATGAACACTGAAGCTTTCTTT. It is translated as CASSTFIQGGIMNTEAFF.

With regard to this clonotype: This clone may be a read error of a much larger clone one base away. The chain has TRBV4-1 and TRBJ2-5; 8 nucleotides agree with TRBD2. CDR3 length: 14 residues. CDR1 is MGHRA, CDR2 YSYEKL, per germline. CDR3 sequence reads: CASSQGGLGEAQYF. Written as DNA, the CDR3 is TGCGCCAGCAGCCAAGGGGGACTAGGAGAGGCCCAGTACTTC.

This clonotype showed up just once. The chain combines TRBV28 with TRBJ2-1; no definite D call. The V gene lost 4 bases and the J gene lost 3 bases, with 16 bases spanning the gap. CDR1 is MDHEN and CDR2 is SYDVKM in the germline V gene. There are 16 residues in the CDR3. Here the CDR3 reads CASSSLVAANYNEQFF. DNA for the CDR3: TGTGCCAGCAGTTCCCTCGTGGCGGCCAACTACAATGAGCAGTTCTTC.

This clonotype has only a few counts. V usage is TRBV5-1 and J usage is TRBJ2-1; unclear D gene. Germline V gene data show CDR1 as SGHRS and CDR2 as YFSETQ. Trimming cost V 0 bases and J 4 bases, with 11 bases left between them. CDR3 length: 15 amino acids. CDR3 amino acids: CASSLGEAPYNEQFF. In DNA, the CDR3 is TGCGCCAGCAGCTTGGGTGAAGCACCGTACAATGAGCAGTTCTTC.

This chain links TRBV25-1 with TRBJ2-5; D not resolved. From germline, CDR1 is MGHDK and CDR2 SYGVNS. The CDR3 runs 15 residues. V dropped 1 base and J dropped 3 bases, with 12 bases sitting between them. CDR3 DNA: TGTGCCAGCAGTGAATCTGGGCGAATCAAAGAGACCCAGTACTTC. It specifies CASSESGRIKETQYF.

This clonotype has a count of ten or more. The chain has TRBV6-1 and TRBJ1-1; D is ambiguous. CDR3 size: 13 residues. Germline V lookup: CDR1 MNHNS, CDR2 SASEGT. The V gene lost 4 bases and the J gene lost 1 base, with 7 bases spanning the gap. The CDR3 sequence is CASSGKGNTEAFF. The CDR3 DNA sequence: TGTGCCAGCAGTGGAAAAGGGAACACTGAAGCTTTCTTT.

The chain recombines TRBV12-3 or TRBV12-4 with TRBJ2-2; TRBD2 aligns across 9 bases. Losses at the gene ends were 7 bases for V and 6 bases for J; bases not matched to a gene: 12. The CDR3 sequence is 16 residues long. CDR3 region: CASNPHGTSPPGELFF. The CDR3, as DNA: TGTGCCAGCAACCCTCACGGGACTAGCCCACCCGGGGAGCTGTTTTTT.

V and J are TRBV28 and TRBJ2-3, with TRBD2 matching over 14 bases. Losses at the gene ends were 0 bases for V and 6 bases for J; bases not matched to a gene: 5. The CDR3 extends over 17 amino acids. Germline CDR1 is MDHEN and CDR2 is SYDVKM. CDR3 in DNA: TGTGCCAGCAGTTTATGGACTAGCGGGAGGGATCCGGATACGCAGTATTTT. This encodes CASSLWTSGRDPDTQYF.

This clonotype was counted between two and nine times. V is TRBV6-1 and J is TRBJ2-1; D remains ambiguous. Germline assignment: CDR1 MNHNS and CDR2 SASEGT. V lost 5 bases to trimming and J lost 0 bases, with 11 bases between them. This CDR3 region has 15 residues. The CDR3 spells CASSPSTSSYNEQFF. DNA for the CDR3: TGTGCCAGCAGTCCCAGCACAAGCTCCTACAATGAGCAGTTCTTC.

The V call is TRBV6-1, the J call TRBJ2-5; TRBD1 matches at 9 bases. V was clipped by 4 bases and J by 5 bases; unmatched bases: 5. The germline V gene has CDR1 MNHNS and CDR2 SASEGT. The CDR3 has 14 amino acids. CDR3 protein: CASSGAGQGETQYF. Here the CDR3 DNA reads TGTGCCAGCAGTGGAGCTGGACAGGGGGAGACCCAGTACTTC.

This clonotype was seen only once. At one end the junction does not follow the germline gene, possibly because of a read error. The V gene is TRBV6-2 or TRBV6-3, the J gene TRBJ1-2; no firm D call. The CDR3 totals 15 residues. CDR1 MNHEY and CDR2 SVGEGT come from the germline V gene. The CDR3 bases are TGTGCCGGCAGTTACTCGATGTCGTCGCGCGATGGCTACACCTTC. Protein sequence: CAGSYSMSSRDGYTF.

The chain links TRBV5-1 to TRBJ1-2; D is unresolved. The CDR3 spans 13 residues. V lost 4 bases, J lost 5 bases, and 12 bases lay in between. From germline, CDR1 is SGHRS and CDR2 YFSETQ. CDR3 protein: CASSPEGAYGYTF. As DNA, the CDR3 is TGCGCCAGCAGCCCGGAGGGTGCTTATGGCTACACCTTC.

The rearrangement links TRBV12-3 or TRBV12-4 to TRBJ1-6, with D perhaps matching TRBD1 (5 bases). The V and J ends lost 2 bases and 6 bases respectively, with 8 bases between them. The CDR3 contains 14 residues. CDR3 in amino acids: CASSLRQFNSPLHF. The CDR3 bases are TGTGCCAGCAGTTTAAGACAGTTTAATTCACCCCTCCACTTT.

The chain joins TRBV3-1 to TRBJ1-1, with 8 nucleotides matching TRBD1. The CDR3 contains 17 residues. Germline V lookup: CDR1 LGHDT, CDR2 YNNKEL (reference sequence). The J segment lost 1 base and the V segment lost 0 bases, leaving 7 bases of the junction unmatched. CDR3 nucleotides: TGTGCCAGCAGCCAAGACCGGACAGGGCGTGGGAACACTGAAGCTTTCTTT. Translating it yields CASSQDRTGRGNTEAFF.

The chain carries TRBV20-1 and TRBJ2-5, with a tentative D call TRBD2 (7 bases). Germline V lookup: CDR1 DFQATT, CDR2 SNEGSKA (reference sequence). With 0 bases removed from V and 4 bases from J, the gap between germline ends came to 15 bases. This CDR3 is built from 15 residues. The CDR3 loop is CSARDAGAVRETQYF. For the CDR3, the DNA is TGCAGTGCTAGAGATGCGGGGGCGGTTAGAGAGACCCAGTACTTC.

The V and J genes are TRBV20-1 and TRBJ2-6; tentatively, D is TRBD2 (6 bases). The CDR3 loop spans 16 amino acids. Germline loops: CDR1 DFQATT, CDR2 SNEGSKA (reference sequence). V lost 5 bases, J lost 2 bases, and 16 bases lay in between. The CDR3 DNA reads as TGCAGTGCTGGGGGACTTCCAGAGGCTGGGGCCAACGTCCTGACTTTC. Protein product: CSAGGLPEAGANVLTF.

This clonotype was detected only a few times. The chain combines TRBV6-2 or TRBV6-3 with TRBJ1-2; TRBD1 agrees at 9 bases. J was trimmed by 2 bases and V by 0 bases; bases with no gene match: 7. The CDR3 consists of 17 residues. CDR1 and CDR2 from the germline V gene are MNHEY and SVGEGT. In nucleotides, the CDR3 is TGTGCCAGCAGTTACTCGATATCCGGGACAGGGAACTATGGCTACACCTTC. As protein: CASSYSISGTGNYGYTF.

The chain carries TRBV18 and TRBJ1-1; no clear D gene. The CDR3 extends over 12 amino acids. Between the trimmed V and J ends, which lost 2 bases and 4 bases, there was a span of 5 bases. From germline, CDR1 is KGHSH and CDR2 LQKENI. The CDR3 here is CASSPSTTEAFF. CDR3 in DNA: TGTGCCAGCTCACCAAGTACCACTGAAGCTTTCTTT.

This clonotype was seen only a few times. This chain joins TRBV10-3 and TRBJ2-7, with D tentatively TRBD2 (6 bases). CDR1 and CDR2 (germline): ENHRY, SYGVKD. The V end lost 6 bases, the J end lost 0 bases, and 15 bases lay between the germline ends. This CDR3 has 15 residues. The chain's CDR3 is CAISPTVGGSYEQYF. Here the CDR3 DNA reads TGTGCCATCAGCCCGACAGTCGGGGGCTCCTACGAGCAGTACTTC.

The genes are TRBV6-2 or TRBV6-3 and TRBJ2-7, with D possibly matching TRBD1 (6 bases). There are 14 residues in the CDR3. V lost 4 bases to trimming and J lost 1 base, with 11 bases between them. Germline-derived CDR1 and CDR2 are MNHEY and SVGEGT. The CDR3 here is CASSFEGDSYEQYF. The CDR3 coding sequence is TGTGCCAGCAGTTTCGAGGGGGATTCCTACGAGCAGTACTTC.